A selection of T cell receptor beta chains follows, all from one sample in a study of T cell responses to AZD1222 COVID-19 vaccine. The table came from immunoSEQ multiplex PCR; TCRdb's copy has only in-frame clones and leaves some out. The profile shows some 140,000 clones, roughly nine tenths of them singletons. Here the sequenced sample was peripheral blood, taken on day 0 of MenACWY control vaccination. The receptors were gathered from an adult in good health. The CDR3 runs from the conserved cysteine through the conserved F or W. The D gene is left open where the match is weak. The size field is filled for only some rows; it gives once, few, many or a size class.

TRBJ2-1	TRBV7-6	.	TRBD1	CASSVRQGSEQFF	TGTGCCAGCAGCGTCCGACAGGGTTCTGAGCAGTTCTTC
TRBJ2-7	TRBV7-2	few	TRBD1	CASSTYRGPLYEQYF	TGTGCCAGCAGCACCTACAGGGGCCCTCTCTACGAGCAGTACTTC
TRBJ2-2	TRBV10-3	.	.	CAISDDGELFF	TGTGCCATCAGTGACGACGGGGAGCTGTTTTTT
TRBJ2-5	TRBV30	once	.	CAWSLGLETQYF	TGTGCCTGGAGTCTGGGGTTGGAGACCCAGTACTTC
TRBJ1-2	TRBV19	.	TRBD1	CASSPGTGMPTYYGYTF	TGTGCCAGTAGTCCCGGGACAGGGATGCCAACCTACTATGGCTACACCTTC
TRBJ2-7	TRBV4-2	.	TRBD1	CASSLKGQGGDEQYF	TGTGCCAGCAGCCTGAAGGGACAGGGGGGCGACGAGCAGTACTTC
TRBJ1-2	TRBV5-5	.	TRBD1	CASSGTVFQGYTF	TGTGCCAGCAGCGGGACAGTGTTTCAGGGCTACACCTTC
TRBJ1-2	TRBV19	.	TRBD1	CASSIPGGQAAPNYGYTF	TGTGCCAGTAGTATTCCGGGAGGACAGGCGGCTCCTAACTATGGCTACACCTTC
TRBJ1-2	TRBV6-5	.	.	CASSYSYQPNYGYTF	TGTGCCAGCAGTTACTCGTATCAGCCGAACTATGGCTACACCTTC
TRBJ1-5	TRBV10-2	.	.	CASSLDGSNQPQHF	TGCGCCAGCAGCTTGGACGGTAGCAATCAGCCCCAGCATTTT
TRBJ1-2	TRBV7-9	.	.	CASSLERAGYGYTF	TGTGCCAGCAGCTTAGAGCGGGCAGGCTATGGCTACACCTTC
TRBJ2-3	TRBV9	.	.	CASSVGVGHTDTQYF	TGTGCCAGCAGCGTAGGGGTGGGGCACACAGATACGCAGTATTTT
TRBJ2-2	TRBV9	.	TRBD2	CASSVRLAANTGELFF	TGTGCCAGCAGCGTGAGACTAGCCGCGAACACCGGGGAGCTGTTTTTT
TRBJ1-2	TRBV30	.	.	CAWSVQGGYTF	TGTGCCTGGAGTGTACAAGGGGGCTACACCTTC
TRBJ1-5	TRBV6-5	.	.	CASSYSILVEPQHF	TGTGCCAGCAGTTACTCTATATTGGTGGAGCCCCAGCATTTT
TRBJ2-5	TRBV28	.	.	CASSLAGIAGQETQYF	TGTGCCAGCAGTTTGGCGGGGATCGCGGGTCAAGAGACCCAGTACTTC
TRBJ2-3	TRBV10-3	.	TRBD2	CAISPHKTSGSTDTQYF	TGTGCCATCAGCCCCCATAAGACTAGCGGAAGCACAGATACGCAGTATTTT
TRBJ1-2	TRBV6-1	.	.	CASSELTGRDYGYTF	TGTGCCAGCAGTGAACTTACTGGACGGGACTATGGCTACACCTTC
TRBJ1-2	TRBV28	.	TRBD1	CASTPGGDRYGYTF	TGTGCCAGCACTCCAGGGGGGGACCGCTATGGCTACACCTTC
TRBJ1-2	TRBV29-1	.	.	CSVEDDRSGYGYTF	TGCAGCGTTGAAGATGATAGGTCTGGCTATGGCTACACCTTC
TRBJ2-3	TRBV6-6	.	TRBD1	CASSMTGKRSTDTQYF	TGTGCCAGCAGTATGACAGGGAAGAGGAGCACAGATACGCAGTATTTT
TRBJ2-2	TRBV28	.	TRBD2	CASSSLRGRAITGELFF	TGTGCCAGCAGTTCCCTCCGTGGGAGGGCCATCACCGGGGAGCTGTTTTTT
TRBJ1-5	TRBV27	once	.	CASSPRTPNQPQHF	TGTGCCAGCAGTCCCCGGACACCTAATCAGCCCCAGCATTTT
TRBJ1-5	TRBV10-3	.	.	CAISESGGDGPQHF	TGTGCCATCAGTGAGTCAGGAGGGGACGGGCCCCAGCATTTT
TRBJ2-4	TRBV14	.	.	CASSHNDIQYF	TGTGCCAGCAGCCATAACGACATTCAGTACTTC
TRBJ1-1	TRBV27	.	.	CASSFAGPQGTEAFF	TGTGCCAGCAGTTTCGCCGGTCCACAGGGCACTGAAGCTTTCTTT
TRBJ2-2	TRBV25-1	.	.	CASRGRWSTGELFF	TGTGCCAGCAGGGGTAGGTGGAGCACCGGGGAGCTGTTTTTT
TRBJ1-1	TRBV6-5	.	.	CASRAGTALEAFF	TGTGCCAGCAGGGCCGGTACGGCACTTGAAGCTTTCTTT
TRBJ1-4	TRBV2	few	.	CASSLLGNEKLFF	TGTGCCAGCAGCCTTTTGGGAAATGAAAAACTGTTTTTT
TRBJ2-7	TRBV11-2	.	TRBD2	CASSFTSGGPYEQYF	TGTGCCAGCAGCTTTACTAGCGGGGGACCCTACGAGCAGTACTTC
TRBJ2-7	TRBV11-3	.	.	CASSLKDYEQYF	TGTGCCAGCAGCTTAAAAGACTACGAGCAGTACTTC
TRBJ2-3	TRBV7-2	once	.	CASSDGGGGARDTQYF	TGTGCCAGCAGCGACGGGGGAGGGGGCGCGAGGGATACGCAGTATTTT
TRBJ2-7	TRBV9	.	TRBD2	CASSVGTSAAEGQYF	TGTGCCAGCAGCGTCGGGACTAGTGCAGCCGAAGGGCAGTACTTC
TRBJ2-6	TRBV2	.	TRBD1	CASSVDRGRSSGANVLTF	TGTGCCAGCAGTGTAGACAGGGGGCGCTCCTCTGGGGCCAACGTCCTGACTTTC
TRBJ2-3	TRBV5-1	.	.	CASSLQIRTDTQYF	TGCGCCAGCAGCTTGCAAATCCGCACAGATACGCAGTATTTT
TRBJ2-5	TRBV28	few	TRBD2	CASSTGTSRQTQYF	TGTGCCAGCAGTACCGGGACTAGTCGACAGACCCAGTACTTC
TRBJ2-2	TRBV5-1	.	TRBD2	CASSLGLAGYTGELFF	TGCGCCAGCAGCCTGGGACTAGCGGGGTACACCGGGGAGCTGTTTTTT
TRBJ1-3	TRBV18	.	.	CASSPLDTSGNTIYF	TGTGCCAGCTCACCACTGGACACCTCTGGAAACACCATATATTTT
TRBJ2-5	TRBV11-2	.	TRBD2	CASSLRTSGGETQYF	TGTGCCAGCAGCTTAAGAACGAGCGGGGGGGAGACCCAGTACTTC
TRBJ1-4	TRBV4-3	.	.	CASSQEIQGGKLFF	TGCGCCAGCAGCCAAGAGATACAGGGTGGGAAACTGTTTTTT
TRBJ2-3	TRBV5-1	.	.	CASSLNTFTDTQYF	TGCGCCAGCAGCTTGAACACATTCACAGATACGCAGTATTTT
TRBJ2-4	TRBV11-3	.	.	CASSLFSVAKNIQYF	TGTGCCAGCAGCTTATTTTCGGTAGCCAAAAACATTCAGTACTTC
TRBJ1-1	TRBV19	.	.	CASRTGWTSTEAFF	TGTGCCAGCAGAACGGGGTGGACCTCCACTGAAGCTTTCTTT
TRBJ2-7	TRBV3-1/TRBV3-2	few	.	CASSPHREQSYEQYF	TGTGCCAGCAGCCCCCACCGGGAACAATCCTACGAGCAGTACTTC
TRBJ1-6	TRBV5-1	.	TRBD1	CASSTQPGQGINSPLHF	TGCGCCAGCAGCACACAGCCGGGACAGGGAATTAATTCACCCCTCCACTTT
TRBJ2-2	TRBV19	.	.	CASSIGTGGRYTGELFF	TGTGCCAGTAGTATAGGAACCGGGGGCAGGTACACCGGGGAGCTGTTTTTT
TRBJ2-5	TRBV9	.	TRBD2	CASSPAGGQQETQYF	TGTGCCAGCAGCCCAGCGGGAGGGCAACAAGAGACCCAGTACTTC
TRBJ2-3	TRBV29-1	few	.	CSVEGAASTDTQYF	TGCAGCGTTGAAGGGGCGGCTAGCACAGATACGCAGTATTTT
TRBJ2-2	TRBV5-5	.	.	CASSLAGNRELFF	TGTGCCAGCAGCTTGGCAGGGAACAGGGAGCTGTTTTTT
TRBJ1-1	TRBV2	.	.	CASSKQGGYTEAFF	TGTGCCAGCAGTAAACAGGGTGGATACACTGAAGCTTTCTTT
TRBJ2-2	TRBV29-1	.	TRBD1	CSVWDTGGNTGELFF	TGCAGCGTTTGGGATACAGGGGGTAACACCGGGGAGCTGTTTTTT
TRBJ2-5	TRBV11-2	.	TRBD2	CASSSSVLADFQYF	TGTGCCAGCAGCTCGTCGGTGCTAGCGGACTTTCAGTACTTC
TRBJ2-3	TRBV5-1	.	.	CASSLALGVGGTDTQYF	TGCGCCAGCAGCTTGGCCCTCGGGGTCGGGGGCACAGATACGCAGTATTTT
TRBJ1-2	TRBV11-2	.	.	CASSSDGVSGYTF	TGTGCCAGCAGCTCTGACGGGGTCAGTGGCTACACCTTC
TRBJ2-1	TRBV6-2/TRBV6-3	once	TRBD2	CASSNHMAGEFF	TGTGCCAGCAGTAATCACATGGCGGGGGAGTTCTTC
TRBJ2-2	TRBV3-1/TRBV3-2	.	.	CASSQDLNTGELFF	TGTGCCAGCAGCCAAGACTTGAACACCGGGGAGCTGTTTTTT
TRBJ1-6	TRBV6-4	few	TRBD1	CASSDSDRGLGSPLHF	TGTGCCAGCAGTGACTCTGACAGGGGACTAGGCTCACCCCTCCACTTT
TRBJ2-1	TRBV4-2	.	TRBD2	CASSHITSGGADEQFF	TGTGCCAGCAGCCACATAACTAGCGGGGGGGCCGATGAGCAGTTCTTC
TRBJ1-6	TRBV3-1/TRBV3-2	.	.	CASSREGRSSPLHF	TGTGCCAGCAGCCGCGAGGGACGTTCATCACCCCTCCACTTT
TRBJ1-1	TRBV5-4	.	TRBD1	CASSQDRGQEAFF	TGTGCCAGCAGCCAGGACAGGGGGCAAGAAGCTTTCTTT